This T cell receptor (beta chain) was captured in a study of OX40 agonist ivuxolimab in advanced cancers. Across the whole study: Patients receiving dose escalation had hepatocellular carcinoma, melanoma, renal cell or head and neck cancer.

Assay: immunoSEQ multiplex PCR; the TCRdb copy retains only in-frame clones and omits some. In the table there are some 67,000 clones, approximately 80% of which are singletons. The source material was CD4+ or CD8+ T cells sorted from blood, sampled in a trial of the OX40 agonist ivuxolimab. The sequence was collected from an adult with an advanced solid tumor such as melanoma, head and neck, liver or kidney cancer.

The CDR3 DNA is TGTGCCAGTAGTAAAGGGACAGCCTCCTATAATTCACCCCTCCACTTT. Translation gives CASSKGTASYNSPLHF. The chain carries TRBV19 and TRBJ1-6, with 7 nucleotides matching TRBD1. CDR3 length: 16 residues. V lost 4 bases, J lost 0 bases, and 3 bases stayed unmatched. CDR1 and CDR2 (germline): LNHDA, SQIVND (reference sequence).